Following are 22 T cell receptor beta chains from one sample sequenced in a study of radiotherapy plus CTLA-4 blockade in lung cancer (dated by TCRdb to the late 2010s). Library preparation used the immunoSEQ multiplex PCR assay. TCRdb stores this immuneACCESS table with in-frame sequences only. Part of the clones is absent; in the studies checked, under half of the shortfall reflects unresolved V genes, and no reason is known for the rest. This sample comprises roughly 32,000 clones, over 70% of them detected only once. The ten largest clones represent around 14% of the sample. Material: peripheral blood, obtained from a patient treated with radiotherapy plus ipilimumab. The receptors originated from a human donor with non-small cell lung cancer that progressed on radiotherapy plus ipilimumab.

V gene TRBV14 combines with J gene TRBJ2-5; D is uncertain. V was trimmed by 5 bases and J by 2 bases, leaving 12 bases between them. The germline V gene encodes CDR1 SGHDN and CDR2 FVKESK. The CDR3 runs 14 residues. In DNA form, the CDR3 reads TGTGCCAGCAGCAGCTTCCTCCAGCAAGAGACCCAGTACTTC. Its protein product is CASSSFLQQETQYF.

The chain links TRBV7-2 to TRBJ2-7; D is uncertain. Trimming stripped 6 bases from V and 3 bases from J, with 9 bases between. The germline gives CDR1 SGHTA, CDR2 FQGNSA. CDR3 length: 12 amino acids. The CDR3 coding sequence is TGTGCCAGCAGTTTGACGGTCTACGAGCAGTACTTC. Amino acid sequence: CASSLTVYEQYF.

The chain is built from TRBV27 and TRBJ2-1, with 11 bases matching TRBD2. The CDR3 extends over 18 amino acids. V dropped 3 bases and J dropped 3; count of bases not matched to a gene: 10. Germline values: CDR1 MNHEY, CDR2 SMNVEV (reference sequence). The CDR3, as DNA: TGTGCCAGCAGTTTTAGCGGGAGGGCCGTCCCATACTACAATGAGCAGTTCTTC. Its protein is CASSFSGRAVPYYNEQFF.

The chain employs TRBV27 and TRBJ2-7; possibly TRBD1 for D (6 bases). V dropped 1 base and J dropped 3 bases, with 10 bases sitting between them. Germline lookup yields CDR1 MNHEY and CDR2 SMNVEV (reference sequence). CDR3 length: 14 amino acids. CDR3: CASSLWGTNYEQYF. The CDR3 coding sequence is TGTGCCAGCAGTTTATGGGGGACAAACTACGAGCAGTACTTC.

The rearrangement links TRBV2 to TRBJ2-7, with 9 positions matching TRBD2. The CDR3 length is 14 residues. Germline assignment: CDR1 SNHLY and CDR2 FYNNEI. J lost 3 bases, V lost 4 bases, and 4 bases had no gene match. DNA of the CDR3: TGTGCCAGCAGTGGATTAGCGGGGGACTACGAGCAGTACTTC. This sequence encodes CASSGLAGDYEQYF.

The chain joins TRBV10-3 to TRBJ1-1; the match to TRBD1 covers 9 bases. V was pared by 3 bases and J by 11 bases, with 4 bases of the junction left unmatched. This CDR3 is built from 12 residues. Germline CDR1 reads ENHRY; CDR2 reads SYGVKD. In DNA form, the CDR3 reads TGTGCCATCAGTGACCCCGGGACAGGGGCTTTCTTT. This translates into CAISDPGTGAFF.

The CDR3 protein is CASSLGGRSETQYF. CDR3 DNA sequence: TGTGCCAGCAGTTTGGGCGGGAGGAGTGAGACCCAGTACTTC. The rearrangement uses TRBV28 and TRBJ2-5; 8 positions match TRBD2. The CDR3 is made up of 14 amino acids. Germline-derived CDR1 and CDR2 are MDHEN and SYDVKM. With V trimmed by 3 bases and J by 5 bases, 5 bases remained unmatched.

The chain couples TRBV29-1 to TRBJ1-1; D not certain. Germline lookup yields CDR1 SQVTM and CDR2 ANQGSEA. Trimming took 1 base from V and 6 from J, leaving 12 bases between them. CDR3 length: 13 amino acids. The CDR3 region is CSVEATGGSEAFF. For the CDR3, the DNA is TGCAGCGTTGAAGCAACGGGCGGATCTGAAGCTTTCTTT.

In DNA form, the CDR3 reads TGTGCCAGCAGTGAAGCGACAGGGATAATCTACAATGAGCAGTTCTTC. Amino acids: CASSEATGIIYNEQFF. J is TRBJ2-1 and V is TRBV2, with 7 bases identical to TRBD1. CDR1 and CDR2 from the germline V gene are SNHLY and FYNNEI. V shed 0 bases, J shed 3 bases, and the junction held 5 bases outside the gene matches. The CDR3 covers 16 residues.

The CDR3: CASSRGESGANVLTF. The DNA for the CDR3 is TGCGCCAGCAGCCGAGGGGAATCTGGGGCCAACGTCCTGACTTTC. This chain joins TRBV4-3 and TRBJ2-6, with D perhaps assigned TRBD1 or TRBD2 (5 bases each). Trimming took 4 bases from V and 1 from J, leaving 8 bases between them. The CDR3 spans 15 residues. The V gene's germline CDR1 is LGHNA and CDR2 YSLEER.

This clone was found a few times. This chain uses TRBV9 with TRBJ2-7; D ambiguous. Trimming shortened V by 4 bases and J by 3 bases, and 11 bases separated the two germline ends. The CDR3 length is 13 residues. The germline V gene encodes CDR1 SGDLS and CDR2 YYNGEE. CDR3 nucleotides: TGTGCCAGCAGCTCCGGCGGCGGCTACGAGCAGTACTTC. It specifies CASSSGGGYEQYF.

The V and J genes are TRBV5-4 and TRBJ1-2, with 9 bases aligning to TRBD1. From germline, CDR1 is SGHNT and CDR2 YYREEE (reference sequence). With 0 bases clipped from V and 0 bases from J, the junction kept 0 bases outside the gene matches. The CDR3 runs to 15 residues. CDR3 residues: CASSLGQGANYGYTF. CDR3 DNA: TGTGCCAGCAGCTTGGGACAGGGGGCTAACTATGGCTACACCTTC.

The chain recombines TRBV28 with TRBJ2-2; D is unresolved. The germline V and J ends were trimmed by 1 base and 3 bases, with 12 bases remaining between them. The CDR3 loop spans 16 amino acids. Germline values: CDR1 MDHEN, CDR2 SYDVKM. The CDR3 nucleotides are TGTGCCAGCAGTTTATATATGTCCCGACACACCGGGGAGCTGTTTTTT. It translates to CASSLYMSRHTGELFF.

The chain uses TRBV20-1 and TRBJ2-3; D unclear. CDR3 length equals 10 residues. The V end lost 5 bases, the J end lost 4 bases, and 4 bases lay between the germline ends. CDR1 DFQATT and CDR2 SNEGSKA come from the germline V gene (reference sequence). The CDR3 DNA follows: TGCAGTGCTTACTCAGATACGCAGTATTTT. This sequence encodes CSAYSDTQYF.

The V and J genes are TRBV2 and TRBJ2-5, with 7 positions matching TRBD1. V lost 5 bases, J lost 5 bases, and 5 bases stayed unmatched. In germline, CDR1 is SNHLY, CDR2 FYNNEI. The CDR3 spans 13 residues. DNA for the CDR3: TGTGCCAGCAGTCTTGACAGGGTGGAGACCCAGTACTTC. As protein: CASSLDRVETQYF. Full variable domain (outside the CDR3, taken from reference TRBV2 and TRBJ2-5): EPEVTQTPSHQVTQMGQEVILRCVPISNHLYFYWYRQILGQKVEFLVSFYNNEISEKSEIFDDQFSVERPDGSNFTLKIRSTKLEDSAMYFCASSLDRVETQYFGPGTRLLVL.

This clone was picked up a small number of times. The chain combines TRBV28 with TRBJ2-7; 10 bases align to TRBD1. Germline-derived CDR1 and CDR2 are MDHEN and SYDVKM. Trimming took 6 bases from V and 3 from J; bases not matched to a gene: 11. This CDR3 is 16 amino acids long. Here the CDR3 DNA reads TGTGCCAGCAGCCTTGACAGGGGGCGATTATACTACGAGCAGTACTTC. This encodes CASSLDRGRLYYEQYF.

V usage is TRBV27 and J usage is TRBJ2-3; D unresolved. The CDR3 is 12 residues long. Germline V gives CDR1 MNHEY, CDR2 SMNVEV (reference sequence). V dropped 5 bases and J dropped 1 base, with 4 bases sitting between them. The CDR3 sequence is CASSPRTDTQYF. The CDR3 nucleotides are TGTGCCAGCAGTCCCCGCACAGATACGCAGTATTTT.

This clone occurred once. This chain links TRBV7-9 with TRBJ2-7; D gene uncertain. The CDR3 is 11 amino acids. V lost 5 bases and J 3 bases, leaving 5 bases between the germline ends. Germline CDR1 reads SEHNR; CDR2 reads FQNEAQ (reference sequence). The CDR3 spells CASSENYEQYF. The DNA of the CDR3 is TGTGCCAGCAGCGAAAACTACGAGCAGTACTTC.

The V gene is TRBV7-9, the J gene TRBJ1-4; weak D call: TRBD1 (6 bases). V lost 1 base and J lost 6, with 12 bases in between. The germline gives CDR1 SEHNR, CDR2 FQNEAQ (reference sequence). This CDR3 has 15 amino acids. The CDR3 is CASSLGGGADEKLFF. Written as DNA, the CDR3 is TGTGCCAGCAGCTTAGGAGGGGGTGCAGATGAAAAACTGTTTTTT. Supplemented by reference TRBV7-9 and TRBJ1-4, the full variable domain reads DTGVSQNPRHKITKRGQNVTFRCDPISEHNRLYWYRQTLGQGPEFLTYFQNEAQLEKSRLLSDRFSAERPKGSFSTLEIQRTEQGDSAMYLCASSLGGGADEKLFFGSGTQLSVL.

The chain has TRBV28 and TRBJ2-7; the match to TRBD1 covers 7 bases. The germline CDR1 and CDR2 sequences are MDHEN and SYDVKM. The CDR3 is 16 amino acids. With 5 bases clipped from V and 0 bases from J, the junction kept 10 bases outside the gene matches. This CDR3 is CASSPRPGTASYEQYF. DNA of the CDR3: TGTGCCAGCAGTCCCCGCCCCGGGACAGCCTCCTACGAGCAGTACTTC.

The V and J genes are TRBV27 and TRBJ2-2; D could derive from TRBD1 or TRBD2 (6 bases each). Germline V CDR1 and CDR2: MNHEY, SMNVEV (reference sequence). The CDR3 covers 14 residues. V lost 8 bases and J 5 bases, leaving 15 bases between the germline ends. DNA for the CDR3: TGTGCCAGCTCTGCGGGACAACGTACCGGGGAGCTGTTTTTT. It specifies CASSAGQRTGELFF.

V gene TRBV19 combines with J gene TRBJ2-1; 7 bases are shared with TRBD2. Per germline, CDR1 LNHDA and CDR2 SQIVND (reference sequence). V lost 3 bases to trimming and J lost 5 bases; unmatched junction nucleotides: 7. The CDR3 is 15 residues long. The CDR3 sequence: CASSISPGGNNEQFF. CDR3 DNA sequence: TGTGCCAGTAGTATCTCTCCGGGAGGCAACAATGAGCAGTTCTTC.